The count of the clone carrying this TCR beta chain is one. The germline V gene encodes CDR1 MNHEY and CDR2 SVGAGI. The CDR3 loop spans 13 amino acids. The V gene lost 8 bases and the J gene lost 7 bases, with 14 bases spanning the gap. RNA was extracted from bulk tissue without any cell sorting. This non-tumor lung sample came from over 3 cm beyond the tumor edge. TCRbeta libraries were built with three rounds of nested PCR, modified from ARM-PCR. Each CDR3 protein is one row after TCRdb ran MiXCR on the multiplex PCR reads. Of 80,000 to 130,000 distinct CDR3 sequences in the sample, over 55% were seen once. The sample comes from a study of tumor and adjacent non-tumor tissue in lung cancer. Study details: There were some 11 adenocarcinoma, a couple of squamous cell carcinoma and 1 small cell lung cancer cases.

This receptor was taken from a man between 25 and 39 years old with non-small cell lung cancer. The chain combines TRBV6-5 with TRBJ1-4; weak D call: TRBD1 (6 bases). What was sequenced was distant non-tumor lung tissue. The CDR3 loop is CASRDRQGEKLFF. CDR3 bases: TGTGCCAGCCGAGACAGGCAAGGTGAAAAACTGTTTTTT.